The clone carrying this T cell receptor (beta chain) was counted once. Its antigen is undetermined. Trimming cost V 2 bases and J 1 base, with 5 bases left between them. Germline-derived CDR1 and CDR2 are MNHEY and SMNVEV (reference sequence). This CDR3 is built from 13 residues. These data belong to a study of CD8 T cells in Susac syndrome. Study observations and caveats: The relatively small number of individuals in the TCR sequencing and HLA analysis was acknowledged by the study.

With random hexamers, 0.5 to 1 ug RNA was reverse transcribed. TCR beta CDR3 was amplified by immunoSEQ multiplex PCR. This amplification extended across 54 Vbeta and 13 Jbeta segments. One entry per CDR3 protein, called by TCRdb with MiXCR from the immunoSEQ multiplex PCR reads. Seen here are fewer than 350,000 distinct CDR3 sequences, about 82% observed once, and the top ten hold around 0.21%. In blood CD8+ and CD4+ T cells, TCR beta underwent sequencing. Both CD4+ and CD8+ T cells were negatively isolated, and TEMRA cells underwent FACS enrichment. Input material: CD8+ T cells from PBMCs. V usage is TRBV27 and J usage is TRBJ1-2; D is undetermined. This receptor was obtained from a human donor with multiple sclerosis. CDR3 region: CASSLRSNYGYTF. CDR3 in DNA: TGTGCCAGCAGTTTACGGAGTAACTATGGCTACACCTTC.